This T cell receptor beta chain appears in the sequencing data of a study of shared clonotypes between healthy human individuals (dated by TCRdb to the early 2020s). With regard to the full study: Two women and a few men aged 18 to 49 years were included in the cohort. Per donor, three plates each were used for CD4 naive and CD4 memory, two for CD8 naive, and one for CD8 memory. Blood TCR repertoires of roughly 5 healthy adults were deeply sequenced to estimate repertoire size and the extent of clonotype sharing between individuals. Libraries were prepared and TCR repertoires were sequenced by different laboratories using diverse techniques, in order to increase sequencing depth and limit assay-specific biases. Per donor, leukapheresis produced somewhere between about 0.85 and 8.9 billion PBMCs.

TCR CDR3 regions were amplified from genomic DNA by multiplex PCR using the deep immunoSEQ assay. For each cell subset, the extracted genomic DNA was distributed evenly across all wells of several immunoSEQ 96-well plates, and each plate served as one replicate. For sorted subsets, approximately 200 ng of genomic DNA, equivalent to tens of thousands of T cell genomes, went into each replicate PCR. Purified libraries were quantified with a Qubit 3.0 fluorometer, sized on a Bioanalyzer 2100, and re-quantified with the KAPA Library Quantification kit. Every immunoSEQ 96-well plate was sequenced on a separate single-read 150-cycle Illumina NextSeq 550 flow cell. The authors processed their data as follows. The immunoSEQ output contained only junctional sequences without quality scores, so filtering could not match that applied to full-length reads. Sequences were annotated with PyIR, a Python wrapper for IgBLAST v1.9, using IMGT germline references to assign V/J genes and CDR3. Reads were filtered out if the reads had weak V/J assignments (E-value above 1e-6), no CDR3, stop codons, out-of-frame junctions, or ambiguous translated residues. V3J clonotypes were defined as sequences sharing an identical inferred V gene, J gene, and CDR3 amino acid sequence. To compute the percentage overlap between repertoires, the number of shared unique clonotypes was divided by the size of the smaller repertoire. Repertoire richness was assessed with RTK rarefaction, the Chao1 estimator, and Recon v2.1 estimates of unobserved clonotypes. OLGA was used to compute generation probabilities for all TCRbeta clonotypes that the gDNA method yielded from a handful of donors. TCRdb obtained this table from immuneACCESS and retained in-frame rearrangements with V and J assigned. These tables miss some clones; where compared with another copy, unresolved V genes account for less than half of the shortfall, and the remainder is unexplained. That table is the source of V, J and clone size, and D and trimming were worked out from the DNA. For this sample the table gives over a million clones, of which 95% to 97% were detected only once. Clones ranked in the top ten supply roughly 1.1% of the sample.

The donors were healthy, HIV-negative adults with no recently reported acute infections or vaccinations. Every donor was a Caucasian adult living in Nashville, Tennessee, USA. CD4+ T cells were enriched through magnetic negative selection, after which naive cells were positively selected on CD45RA and the remaining negative fraction served as the memory subset. After blood collection by leukapheresis, PBMCs were isolated using Ficoll-Histopaque density gradient centrifugation and then cryopreserved in the vapor phase of liquid nitrogen. Purity and quantity of every magnetically sorted T cell population were checked by analytical flow cytometry. Each sorted fraction had its genomic DNA isolated and then quantified by UV absorbance on a Nanodrop 2000c. Study-wide conclusions, independent of this receptor: Naive subsets generally had larger estimated clonotype richness than memory subsets did. Pairwise subsampling indicated that sequencing depth was expected to affect the degree of clonotype sharing among donors. Sharing across several donors was observed for around 5% of naive CD4, less than 4% of naive CD8, roughly 2.3% of memory CD4, and around 0.4% of memory CD8 clonotypes. Only blood was sampled, and tissue TCR repertoires likely differ from those in blood. Because the study included only a small number of donors, the genetic and exposure-history diversity represented was limited. Clonotypes shared by all four sorted-subset donors showed higher generation probabilities than non-shared clonotypes. Rarefaction of sorted-subset datasets indicated incomplete sequencing despite the large sequencing depth.

V and J are trimmed by 0 bases and 5 bases, and the gene matches miss 6 bases of the junction. The CDR3 measures 16 amino acids from cysteine to phenylalanine. Here the CDR3 DNA is all that survives: 48 bases in frame from base 1. CDR1 and CDR2, per the germline V gene, are SGDLS and YYNGEE. Worth noting for this clone: Its binding antigen is unknown. Per-nucleotide qualities are absent, and no much larger clonotype sits a single base away.

The source material was naive CD4+ T cells sorted from blood. The cell subset or site label of this sample denotes: CD45RA+ positively selected. This receptor was taken from a man aged 25 to 40 in good health. This chain is built from TRBV9 and TRBJ2-2; TRBD2 lines up with 8 middle nucleotides. The CDR3: CASSVVSGSGTGELFF. The nucleotide sequence is given as TGTGCCAGCAGCGTAGTAAGCGGGAGCGGGACCGGGGAGCTGTTTTTT.